A selection of T cell receptor beta chains follows, all from one sample in a study of human T cells and chemical hapten exposure. TCRdb re-called the RACE reads through MiXCR, storing one row per CDR3 protein. The table includes 35,000 to 45,000 distinct CDR3 sequences, approximately 12% detected once. The material sequenced was whole blood, taken in connection with sensitization to the hapten diphenylcyclopropenone (DPC). Source of these receptors: a woman between 40 and 55 years old with alopecia areata. Some clones in this sample may be carry-over from other donors' samples. The CDR3 runs from the conserved cysteine through the conserved F or W. A D gene is named only where the DNA matches it firmly. For some rows the clone size is stated as once, few or many, or as a class when expanded; others skip it.

>few|TRBJ2-3|TRBV11-2|.
TGTGCCAGCAGCCACCCGGGAATCCTCGCAGATACGCAGTATTTT
CASSHPGILADTQYF
>many|TRBJ2-1|TRBV7-6|TRBD2
TGTGCCAGCAGCGCCCCGTTGACTAGCGGGAGGAATGAGCAGTTCTTC
CASSAPLTSGRNEQFF
>many|TRBJ2-5|TRBV11-2|.
TGTGCCAGCAGCTTTGGGGAGACCCAGTACTTC
CASSFGETQYF
>many|TRBJ1-1|TRBV11-2|.
TGTGCCAGCAGCCGGGGCCCCTCACGTCGGGCTTTCTTT
CASSRGPSRRAFF
>many|TRBJ1-6|TRBV5-1|.
TGCGCCAGCAGTGTGGGGGAGAATAATTCACCCCTCCACTTT
CASSVGENNSPLHF
>.|TRBJ1-1|TRBV4-2|.
TGTGCCAGCAGCCAGGGAGAGAACACTGAAGCTTTCTTT
CASSQGENTEAFF
>few|TRBJ2-3|TRBV7-2|TRBD1
TGTGCCAGCAGCTTAGCCGAGAGGGGGCCGCCTACAGATACGCAGTATTTT
CASSLAERGPPTDTQYF
>many|TRBJ1-1|TRBV7-2|TRBD1
TGTGCCAGCAGCTTAAATGCAGGGGGCGAGATGAACACTGAAGCTTTCTTT
CASSLNAGGEMNTEAFF
>many|TRBJ2-3|TRBV7-9|.
TGTGCCAGCAGCTTAGAAGGGCGGACAGATACGCAGTATTTT
CASSLEGRTDTQYF
>many|TRBJ2-6|TRBV13|.
TGTGCCAGCAGCTATGGTGGGGCCAACGTCCTGACTTTC
CASSYGGANVLTF
>many|TRBJ2-5|TRBV20-1|TRBD2
TGCAGTGCCCCCCCGCGGGAGTGGGGAGAGACCCAGTACTTC
CSAPPREWGETQYF
>.|TRBJ1-3|TRBV28|TRBD1
TGTGCCAGCAGTTCTGGACAGGGGTCTGGAAACACCATATATTTT
CASSSGQGSGNTIYF
>.|TRBJ2-5|TRBV29-1|TRBD1
TGCAGCGTACACGGGACAGAAGAGACCCAGTACTTC
CSVHGTEETQYF
>many|TRBJ1-2|TRBV24-1|.
TGTGCCACCAGTGATAGGGTAGGGTATGGCTACACCTTC
CATSDRVGYGYTF
>many|TRBJ1-6|TRBV9|.
TGTGCCAGCACCTCTTCTGGCAGGGCAAATTCACCCCTCCACTTT
CASTSSGRANSPLHF
>many|TRBJ2-6|TRBV10-1|.
TGCGCCAGCAGCATCTCTGGGGCCAACGTCCTGACTTTC
CASSISGANVLTF
>many|TRBJ2-4|TRBV6-2/TRBV6-3|.
TGTGCCAGCAGCCGAGAGTACAGGGATTGGAACTTC
CASSREYRDWNF
>few|TRBJ1-2|TRBV5-4|.
TGTGCCAGCAGCCGGGACCCTTTAAACTATGGCTACACCTTC
CASSRDPLNYGYTF
>many|TRBJ2-4|TRBV3-1|TRBD2
TGTGCCAGCAGCCAAGGGCTAGCGGAGCCAGTAGCCAAAAACATTCAGTACTTC
CASSQGLAEPVAKNIQYF
>.|TRBJ1-2|TRBV7-6|TRBD1
TGTGCCAGCAGCTTAATGGGACAGGAGAGCTACACCTTC
CASSLMGQESYTF